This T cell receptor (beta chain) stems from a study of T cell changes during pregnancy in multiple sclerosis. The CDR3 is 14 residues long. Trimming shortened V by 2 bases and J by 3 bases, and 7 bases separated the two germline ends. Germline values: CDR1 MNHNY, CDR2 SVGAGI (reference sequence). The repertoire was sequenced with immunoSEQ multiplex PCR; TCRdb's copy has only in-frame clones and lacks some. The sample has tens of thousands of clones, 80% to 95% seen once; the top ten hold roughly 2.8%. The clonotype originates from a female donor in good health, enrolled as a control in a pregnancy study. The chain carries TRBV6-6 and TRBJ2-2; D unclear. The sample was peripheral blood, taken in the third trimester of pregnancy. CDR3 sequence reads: CASSYAGYTGELFF. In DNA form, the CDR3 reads TGTGCCAGCAGTTACGCAGGCTACACCGGGGAGCTGTTTTTT.